This TCR beta chain stems from a study of shared clonotypes between healthy human individuals. From germline, CDR1 is GTSNPN and CDR2 SVGIG (reference sequence). Trimming stripped 3 bases from V and 3 bases from J, with 8 bases between. This CDR3 region has 12 residues. General observations from the study: Approximately 4.5% was the fraction of naive CD4 clonotypes found shared across a few donors. Compared with memory subsets, naive subsets generally had larger estimated richness.

Clones were read by immunoSEQ multiplex PCR, and TCRdb kept only the in-frame ones, dropping some. The table shows about 960,000 clones, with around 80% occurring only once. This clone was counted only a few times. What it recognizes is unknown. The sequence was collected from a man aged 18 to 30 in good health. The chain is built from TRBV30 and TRBJ1-2; D is ambiguous. The sample was memory CD4+ T cells sorted from blood. Subset meaning: CD45RA-negative fraction. CDR3 nucleotide sequence: TGTGCCTGGAGCCCCCAGGACTATGGCTACACCTTC. Translation gives CAWSPQDYGYTF. Based on the CDR3 plus reference TRBV30 and TRBJ1-2, the full variable domain is SQTIHQWPATLVQPVGSPLSLECTVEGTSNPNLYWYRQAAGRGLQLLFYSVGIGQISSEVPQNLSASRPQDRQFILSSKKLLLSDSGFYLCAWSPQDYGYTFGSGTRLTVV.